This entry lists 5 T cell receptor beta chains sequenced from one sample in a study of STAT5B mutations in CD4+ large granular lymphocyte leukemia. The protocol was immunoSEQ multiplex PCR, while the TCRdb copy is restricted to in-frame clones and leaves out a portion. This table has roughly 48,000 clones, 70% appearing once. The specimen was CD4+ T cells from blood buffy coats. These receptor sequences come from a human donor in good health.

The J gene is TRBJ1-2, the V gene TRBV5-8; 8 nucleotides align to TRBD1. CDR3 length: 15 residues. Per the germline V gene, CDR1 is SGHTS and CDR2 is YDEGEE. V was pared by 3 bases and J by 5 bases, with 9 bases of the junction left unmatched. The CDR3 reads CASSYWRGQDYGYTF. CDR3 in DNA: TGTGCCAGCAGCTACTGGAGGGGACAGGATTATGGCTACACCTTC.

The chain combines TRBV11-2 with TRBJ2-6; tentatively, D is TRBD1 or TRBD2 (6 bases each). CDR1 and CDR2 from the germline V gene are SGHAT and FQNNGV. The length of the CDR3 is 16 residues. Trimming pared 0 bases from V and 4 bases from J, leaving 10 bases between. CDR3 nucleotides: TGTGCCAGCAGCTTAGAGAGGGGGGTAGGGGCCAACGTCCTGACTTTC. This sequence encodes CASSLERGVGANVLTF.

Here the CDR3 reads CASSPTGVWETQYF. The CDR3 nucleotides read TGCGCCAGCAGCCCTACAGGGGTTTGGGAGACCCAGTACTTC. This chain uses TRBV5-1 with TRBJ2-5; 7 positions match TRBD1. Losses at the gene ends were 4 bases for V and 5 bases for J; bases not matched to a gene: 8. This CDR3 has 14 amino acids. The germline CDR1 and CDR2 sequences are SGHRS and YFSETQ.

The gene calls are TRBV21-1 and TRBJ1-6. TRBV21-1 is noted as a pseudogene. The CDR3 is 16 amino acids. In nucleotides, the CDR3 is TGTGCCAGCAGCAAAGATTCAGGGGGGGGTAATTCACCCCTCCACTTT. It specifies CASSKDSGGGNSPLHF.

This clone was seen a few times. The V gene is TRBV7-8, the J gene TRBJ1-5; D is undetermined. V was shortened by 0 bases and J by 5 bases, with 11 bases between the two germline ends. CDR3 length equals 15 residues. CDR1 is SGHVS and CDR2 is FQNEAQ in the germline V gene. CDR3 coding DNA: TGTGCCAGCAGCTTAGCCCAAATTCGGGATCAGCCCCAGCATTTT. Protein product: CASSLAQIRDQPQHF. The complete variable domain, with remaining parts taken from reference TRBV7-8 and TRBJ1-5, reads GAGVSQSPRYKVAKRGQDVALRCDPISGHVSLFWYQQALGQGPEFLTYFQNEAQLDKSGLPSDRFFAERPEGSVSTLKIQRTQQEDSAVYLCASSLAQIRDQPQHFGDGTRLSIL.